What follows describes a single TCR beta chain. In the authors' workflow: Scientists estimated how many nucleated cells there were by amplifying reference gene primers. The table came from immunoSEQ multiplex PCR; TCRdb's copy has only in-frame clones and leaves some out. V, J and clone size are those of that table, while D and trimming were read from the DNA. The sample includes 350,000 to 450,000 clones, approximately 90% of them seen just once. Assignment of participants to cohorts was predicated upon participant-reported clinical history. In the 2 weeks before study entry, exposed participants met a COVID-19 case, which was PCR-confirmed or clinician-diagnosed. This entry comes from a study of blood T cell repertoires in COVID-19. Study information: T cells, B-cell-depleted T cells, or PBMCs supplied cDNA or gDNA.

Trimming removed 7 bases from V and 1 base from J; junction bases left unmatched: 7. The CDR3 runs 15 residues. Germline V gives CDR1 LNHDA, CDR2 SQIVND (reference sequence). The TCR comes from a woman aged 40 to 50 who had been exposed to COVID-19. The V call is TRBV19, the J call TRBJ1-1, with TRBD1 matching over 9 bases. Sequences were obtained from PBMCs or T cells enriched from blood (not recorded which). The CDR3 DNA reads TGTGCCAGTAACCCACAGGGGGCGGGGAACACTGAAGCTTTCTTT. This codes for CASNPQGAGNTEAFF.